This T cell receptor beta chain was recorded in a study of response to subunit inactivated influenza vaccine. Study results and caveats: Authors suggested each seasonal flu vaccination may recruit only limited numbers of new T cells.

Concerning this clonotype itself: As yet, its antigen is unknown.

CDR3 length: 15 residues. Looked up from germline, CDR1 is WNHNN and CDR2 is SYGVQD (reference sequence). V dropped 3 bases and J dropped 3 bases, with 15 bases sitting between them. From the RT-PCR reads, TCRdb called clonotypes with MiXCR, one entry per CDR3 protein. The sample records fewer than 550,000 distinct CDR3 sequences, about 25% being singletons. The gene calls are TRBV10-1 and TRBJ2-7; TRBD1 might be the D (6 bases). This TCR was sampled from a man aged 45-65 years who received an inactivated influenza vaccine. The source material was CD4+ T cells sorted from PBMCs, sampled 5 to 6 days after vaccination. The CDR3 sequence: CASSDFGTSLYEQYF. CDR3 in DNA: TGCGCCAGCAGTGATTTCGGGACAAGTCTCTACGAGCAGTACTTC.